The clone carrying this T cell receptor (beta chain) was detected only a few times. The antigen remains undetermined. The germline gives CDR1 LGHNA, CDR2 YSLEER. Trimming pared 4 bases from V and 4 bases from J, leaving 11 bases between. The CDR3 extends over 14 amino acids. This record belongs to a study of T cell repertoires in cytomegalovirus infection. Study information: Signatures in public TCR beta sequences pointed to both CMV infection and matching HLA type.

Study outcomes and limitations: Carriage of CMV together with the relevant HLA was identifiable through cumulative public TCR beta family frequency.

TCRdb used MiXCR to reprocess the reads, holding one entry per CDR3 protein. The sample consists of hundreds of thousands of distinct CDR3 sequences, 20% to 25% of them appearing once. Sequenced material: CD8+ T cells from PBMCs. The chain carries TRBV4-3 and TRBJ2-1; D gene unclear. The sequence came from a human donor in good health (CMV status not recorded). Some clones in this sample may be carry-over from other donors' samples. In nucleotides, the CDR3 is TGCGCCAGCAGCCGGAGTGACCCTTACAATGAGCAGTTCTTC. Protein sequence: CASSRSDPYNEQFF.